What follows are 19 T cell receptor beta chains derived from one specimen sequenced in a study of Ad26.COV2.S vaccination and SARS-CoV-2 variants. Some clones are missing from TCRdb's copy, which holds only in-frame ones; the method was immunoSEQ multiplex PCR. The repertoire holds more than 300,000 clones, with 86% as singletons. Treatment denoted: around 19 received Ad26.COV2.S at low or high dose, single or two shots; about 5 received placebo; per-sample allocation not given. Sampling happened 63 days after the first vaccine or placebo injection. The specimen was peripheral blood, collected in a trial of Ad26.COV2.S vaccine versus placebo. The source of these receptors is a person between 18 and 59 years old who received the Ad26.COV2.S COVID-19 vaccine or a placebo.

The chain combines TRBV7-6 with TRBJ2-7; D remains unclear. Between the trimmed V and J ends, which lost 5 bases and 4 bases, there was a span of 21 bases. CDR1 is SGHVS, CDR2 FNYEAQ, per germline. The CDR3 totals 16 residues. In DNA, the CDR3 is TGTGCCAGCAGCCCATCCTCCCCATCGACGCATTACGAGCAGTACTTC. Its translation is CASSPSSPSTHYEQYF.

The chain uses TRBV7-2 and TRBJ2-1, with 13 nucleotides matching TRBD2. The CDR3 is 16 residues long. Germline V lookup: CDR1 SGHTA, CDR2 FQGNSA. The junction had 5 bases not matched to a gene; V was cut back by 2 bases and J by 7 bases. CDR3 in amino acids: CASSLPGLAGVNEQFF. The CDR3 region has the DNA TGTGCCAGCAGCTTACCTGGACTAGCGGGAGTAAATGAGCAGTTCTTC. Filled out from reference TRBV7-2 and TRBJ2-1, the complete variable domain reads GAGVSQSPSNKVTEKGKDVELRCDPISGHTALYWYRQSLGQGLEFLIYFQGNSAPDKSGLPSDRFSAERTGGSVSTLTIQRTQQEDSAVYLCASSLPGLAGVNEQFFGPGTRLTVL.

The chain recombines TRBV3-1 (or the pseudogene TRBV3-2) with TRBJ1-2; 9 positions match TRBD1. This CDR3 region has 11 residues. In germline, CDR1 is LGHDT, CDR2 YNNKEL (reference sequence). CDR3 sequence reads: CSTRQGEGYTF. DNA of the CDR3: TGTTCTACCAGACAGGGGGAAGGCTACACCTTC.

This clone was detected only a few times. The chain employs TRBV28 and TRBJ1-4, with D possibly matching TRBD1 (6 bases). V gave up 7 bases and J gave up 8 bases, with 11 bases separating them. Germline CDR1 and CDR2: MDHEN and SYDVKM. The CDR3 loop spans 12 amino acids. CDR3 sequence (DNA): TGTGCCAGCACTACTCAGGGGGAAAAACTGTTTTTT. This gives the protein CASTTQGEKLFF.

The chain uses TRBV7-2 and TRBJ1-1; a possible D gene is TRBD1 (6 bases). The V end lost 5 bases, the J end lost 4 bases, and 20 bases lay between the germline ends. The germline gives CDR1 SGHTA, CDR2 FQGNSA. The CDR3 length is 16 residues. CDR3 sequence reads: CASSQGTSGGGTEAFF. The CDR3 DNA is TGTGCCAGCAGCCAGGGGACATCCGGCGGGGGCACTGAAGCTTTCTTT.

The V and J genes are TRBV9 and TRBJ2-7; D unclear. The CDR3 is 15 residues long. CDR1 is SGDLS, CDR2 YYNGEE, per germline. V was shortened by 3 bases and J by 0 bases, with 13 bases between the two germline ends. The CDR3 sequence is CASSADPGSSYEQYF. Written as DNA, the CDR3 is TGTGCCAGCAGCGCAGACCCCGGTAGCTCCTACGAGCAGTACTTC.

The V gene is TRBV27, the J gene TRBJ1-1; D might be TRBD1 (5 bases). Germline CDR1 reads MNHEY; CDR2 reads SMNVEV (reference sequence). V lost 4 bases and J lost 0, with 9 bases in between. The CDR3 is 14 residues long. The CDR3 is CASSWGGLNTEAFF. The CDR3 nucleotides are TGTGCCAGCAGTTGGGGGGGTTTGAACACTGAAGCTTTCTTT.

The gene calls are TRBV6-2 or TRBV6-3 and TRBJ1-1, with unresolved D. The CDR3 extends over 13 amino acids. The V end lost 8 bases, the J end lost 1 base, and 11 bases lay between the germline ends. CDR1 MNHEY and CDR2 SVGEGT come from the germline V gene. This CDR3 is CASRLSANTEAFF. DNA for the CDR3: TGTGCCAGCCGCCTTTCGGCGAACACTGAAGCTTTCTTT.

The V call is TRBV5-1, the J call TRBJ1-5, with 8 bases identical to TRBD1. Germline values: CDR1 SGHRS, CDR2 YFSETQ. CDR3 size: 14 residues. Trimming took 4 bases from V and 4 from J; bases not matched to a gene: 4. The CDR3 DNA reads as TGCGCCAGCAGCCCGGGACAGGAGAATCAGCCCCAGCATTTT. It codes for CASSPGQENQPQHF.

This chain links TRBV19 with TRBJ2-3; 13 bases are a match to TRBD2. Germline CDR1 and CDR2: LNHDA and SQIVND (reference sequence). The junction had 9 bases not matched to a gene; V was cut back by 5 bases and J by 7 bases. This CDR3 has 16 residues. CDR3 nucleotide sequence: TGTGCCAGTAGTCCTCTACTAGCGGGAGGGCCCCATACGCAGTATTTT. Translating it yields CASSPLLAGGPHTQYF.

This clone is a singleton in its sample. The gene calls are TRBV24-1 and TRBJ1-2; 9 positions match TRBD1. CDR1 KGHDR and CDR2 SFDVKD come from the germline V gene. This CDR3 comprises 13 residues. V lost 2 bases and J lost 11; bases outside the gene matches: 5. CDR3 nucleotide sequence: TGTGCCACCAGTGATTGGGACAGGGATCGGTACACCTTC. This encodes CATSDWDRDRYTF.

This clone has ten or more counts. The V call is TRBV24-1, the J call TRBJ1-5; TRBD1 is a possible D gene (5 bases). V lost 5 bases and J lost 6, with 10 bases in between. The CDR3 contains 13 residues. The germline V gene encodes CDR1 KGHDR and CDR2 SFDVKD. CDR3 DNA: TGTGCCACCAGTGGGCCAGGGTCTCAGCCCCAGCATTTT. It encodes CATSGPGSQPQHF.

The rearrangement links TRBV6-5 to TRBJ1-1, with 10 bases fitting TRBD1. Germline CDR1 is MNHEY and CDR2 is SVGAGI. Trimming cost V 4 bases and J 5 bases; bases outside gene matches: 4. This CDR3 spans 14 amino acids. The DNA for the CDR3 is TGTGCCAGCAGTTGGACAGGGGGTAAGACTGAAGCTTTCTTT. This codes for CASSWTGGKTEAFF.

This clone was detected once. The V gene is TRBV11-2, the J gene TRBJ2-7, with D perhaps matching TRBD2 (6 bases). This CDR3 is built from 15 residues. V was pared by 5 bases and J by 2 bases, with 16 bases between. Germline V gene lookup returns CDR1 SGHAT and CDR2 FQNNGV. CDR3 DNA: TGTGCCAGCAGCCCCGCGGCGGGAACTACCTACGAGCAGTACTTC. Amino acids: CASSPAAGTTYEQYF.

The genes are TRBV11-2 and TRBJ2-1; 10 nucleotides agree with TRBD1. Germline V CDR1 and CDR2: SGHAT, FQNNGV. The CDR3 extends over 15 amino acids. Germline trimming cut 3 bases from V and 5 bases from J; bases unmatched to any gene: 4. CDR3 sequence (DNA): TGTGCCAGCAGCTTTAGGGACAGGGGAAACAATGAGCAGTTCTTC. Translating gives CASSFRDRGNNEQFF.

This clone was detected once. This chain links TRBV7-9 with TRBJ1-1, with D tentatively TRBD1 (5 bases). This CDR3 contains 14 residues. Germline V CDR1 and CDR2: SEHNR, FQNEAQ (reference sequence). V lost 3 bases, J lost 1 base, and 9 bases lay in between. In DNA, the CDR3 is TGTGCCAGCAGCTTCTTGACAGCGAACACTGAAGCTTTCTTT. As protein: CASSFLTANTEAFF.

The rearrangement joins TRBV27 to TRBJ2-7, with 10 bases that match TRBD2. CDR3 size: 16 residues. J was trimmed by 3 bases and V by 0 bases; bases with no gene match: 5. Per the germline V gene, CDR1 is MNHEY and CDR2 is SMNVEV (reference sequence). This chain's CDR3 is CASSLSGSGGFYEQYF. As DNA, the CDR3 is TGTGCCAGCAGTTTATCTGGTAGCGGGGGGTTCTACGAGCAGTACTTC.

The chain recombines TRBV7-2 with TRBJ2-6; 7 bases are shared with TRBD1. The CDR3 length is 15 residues. The V gene's germline CDR1 is SGHTA and CDR2 FQGNSA. Trimming cost V 8 bases and J 0 bases; bases outside gene matches: 4. The DNA for the CDR3 is TGTGCCAGCCACTCAGGGGGCTCTGGGGCCAACGTCCTGACTTTC. Translated: CASHSGGSGANVLTF.

This rearrangement joins TRBV4-2 to TRBJ2-1; D is unresolved. The CDR3 consists of 17 residues. Deletions cut 0 bases from V and 1 base from J, with 13 bases between. Germline V gene lookup returns CDR1 LGHNA and CDR2 YNFKEQ. DNA for the CDR3: TGTGCCAGCAGCCAAGACCCCTCGACTTATTCCTACAATGAGCAGTTCTTC. Protein product: CASSQDPSTYSYNEQFF.